The entry below gives a single TCR beta chain sequence along with its context. This sample is drawn from a study of blood T cells in healthy people across ages. Combining a sample-barcoded 5' primer with a J-beta primer mix, a second PCR ran for roughly 7 to 12 cycles. TCRdb re-called the 5' RACE reads through MiXCR, storing one row per CDR3 protein. The sample lists under 850,000 distinct CDR3 sequences; roughly 40% were seen once. The CDR3 runs 15 residues. CDR1 is SGHDN, CDR2 FVKESK, per germline. J was trimmed by 10 bases and V by 1 base; bases with no gene match: 6. The TCR originated in a young man in good health. The sequenced material came from blood. This sequence joins TRBV14 and TRBJ1-6; 8 bases line up with TRBD1. Here the CDR3 DNA reads TGTGCCAGCAGCCAAGGGACAGGGAGTTGGTCACCCCTCCACTTT. Its translation is CASSQGTGSWSPLHF.